Listed below are T cell receptor beta chains from one sample, sequenced in a study of T cell repertoires in cytomegalovirus infection. TCRdb re-called the reads with MiXCR, one entry per CDR3 protein. The repertoire holds a few hundred thousand distinct CDR3 sequences, with about a sixth as singletons. Sequenced material: CD8+ T cells from PBMCs. Source of these receptors: a human donor in good health (CMV status not recorded). Some clones in this sample may be carry-over from other donors' samples. CDR3s include the opening cysteine and the closing phenylalanine or tryptophan. D genes are given only for firm matches. Rows may omit the clone size; those that give it use once, few, many or a size class.

abundance	v_gene	d_gene	j_gene	CDR3nt	CDR3aa
many	TRBV7-2	NA	TRBJ1-6	TGTGCCAGCAGGTTTAACTTTGGGGATTCACCCCTCCACTTT	CASRFNFGDSPLHF
few	TRBV4-1	NA	TRBJ1-4	TGCGCCAGCAGCCAAGAACAGATTAATGAAAAACTGTTTTTT	CASSQEQINEKLFF
many	TRBV2	TRBD1	TRBJ1-1	TGTGCCAGCAGTGCGGGACAGGGTGAGACTGAAGCTTTCTTT	CASSAGQGETEAFF
many	TRBV7-6	NA	TRBJ2-1	TGTGCCAGCAGCGACTCCGGGGGCTACAATGAGCAGTTCTTC	CASSDSGGYNEQFF
NA	TRBV28	NA	TRBJ2-5	TGTGCCAGCAGTTTTGGGTTGGAACAAGAGACCCAGTACTTC	CASSFGLEQETQYF
few	TRBV5-6	NA	TRBJ2-7	TGTGCCAGCTCCCCCAGGGGCAATAACTACGAGCAGTACTTC	CASSPRGNNYEQYF
NA	TRBV12-3/TRBV12-4	TRBD2	TRBJ2-7	TGTGCCAGCAGTTTGGGGACTAGCGGGGTAAGCTCCTACGAGCAGTACTTC	CASSLGTSGVSSYEQYF
NA	TRBV4-1	NA	TRBJ2-7	TGCGCCAGCAGCCAAGATTCAGGACAGTACTACGAGCAGTACTTC	CASSQDSGQYYEQYF
few	TRBV4-1	NA	TRBJ1-5	TGCGCCAGCAGCCAAGGAGGTGCCAGGGATTTCGATCAGCCCCAGCATTTT	CASSQGGARDFDQPQHF
NA	TRBV6-2/TRBV6-3	TRBD1	TRBJ1-1	TGTGCCAGCAGAAAGGGACAGGGAGCGAACACTGAAGCTTTCTTT	CASRKGQGANTEAFF
NA	TRBV29-1	TRBD1	TRBJ2-3	TGCAGCGTTGATCGGACAGGGCGGAACACAGATACGCAGTATTTT	CSVDRTGRNTDTQYF
few	TRBV29-1	TRBD2	TRBJ2-5	TGCAGCGTTGAAGATAGGGTGCCTAGCGGGGGGGTCCGGGAGACCCAGTACTTC	CSVEDRVPSGGVRETQYF
NA	TRBV3-1	TRBD1	TRBJ1-2	TGTGCCAGCAGCCAACAGGGGGATCTCTATGGCTACACCTTC	CASSQQGDLYGYTF
few	TRBV28	NA	TRBJ2-7	TGTGCCAGCAGTTCCCGGGCAGCCTACGAGCAGTACTTC	CASSSRAAYEQYF
NA	TRBV7-9	TRBD1	TRBJ2-7	TGTGCCAGCAGCCCACGACAGGGGGACCCCTACGAGCAGTACTTC	CASSPRQGDPYEQYF
many	TRBV4-1	NA	TRBJ2-3	TGCGCCAGCAGCCTCCAGGCCCCGACAGATACTAGCACAGATACGCAGTATTTT	CASSLQAPTDTSTDTQYF
NA	TRBV2	TRBD1	TRBJ1-2	TGTGCCAGCACCATCGGAGTGGACAGGGTCTATGGCTACACCTTC	CASTIGVDRVYGYTF
few	TRBV20-1	NA	TRBJ2-7	TGCAGTGCGGATTCCGACGGGAACTACGAGCAGTACTTC	CSADSDGNYEQYF
NA	TRBV7-9	NA	TRBJ2-7	TGTGCCAGCACCCCGGACAGCTCCTACGAGCAGTACTTC	CASTPDSSYEQYF
many	TRBV14	NA	TRBJ2-2	TGTGCCAGCAGCCAAGAGTTGTACACCGGGGAGCTGTTTTTT	CASSQELYTGELFF
NA	TRBV5-6	NA	TRBJ1-1	TGTGCCAGCAGCTTTATGGGGGTGAACACTGAAGCTTTCTTT	CASSFMGVNTEAFF
many	TRBV7-6	TRBD1	TRBJ1-1	TGTGCCAGCAGCCCCGGGACAGAAGTTGAAGCTTTCTTT	CASSPGTEVEAFF
NA	TRBV28	TRBD1	TRBJ1-5	TGTGCCAGCAGTGAACAGGGGGCAGGGAATCAGCCCCAGCATTTT	CASSEQGAGNQPQHF
NA	TRBV20-1	NA	TRBJ2-7	TGCAGTGCGAGTAACAGGGAGTTTTACGAGCAGTACTTC	CSASNREFYEQYF
NA	TRBV29-1	NA	TRBJ1-2	TGCAGCGTGGACGGCGACACCTTC	CSVDGDTF
few	TRBV7-2	NA	TRBJ1-4	TGTGCCAGCAGCTTAGGGGCCAGTACTAATGAAAAACTGTTTTTT	CASSLGASTNEKLFF
many	TRBV11-2	NA	TRBJ1-1	TGTGCCAGCAGCTCCCGGGACAACTTTATGAACACTGAAGCTTTCTTT	CASSSRDNFMNTEAFF
few	TRBV7-9	TRBD1	TRBJ1-2	TGTGCCAGCAGCTTTGGACAGGTTAACTATGGCTACACCTTC	CASSFGQVNYGYTF
many	TRBV15	NA	TRBJ1-4	TGTGCCACCAGCAGAGTTTTAGGCGCAACTAATGAAAAACTGTTTTTT	CATSRVLGATNEKLFF
many	TRBV4-1	NA	TRBJ1-1	TGCGCCAGCAGCCAGGGAGGCGGTAACACTGAAGCTTTCTTT	CASSQGGGNTEAFF
few	TRBV28	NA	TRBJ1-5	TGTGCCAGCAGTTTAGACAGTGGCTTCAATCAGCCCCAGCATTTT	CASSLDSGFNQPQHF
NA	TRBV28	TRBD2	TRBJ2-3	TGTGCCAGCAGTCCTGGGGAGCGACTAGCGGGGGGCCAAGATACGCAGTATTTT	CASSPGERLAGGQDTQYF
many	TRBV28	TRBD1	TRBJ2-7	TGTGCCAGCAGTTTATCCGTGAGTCGTAGGGACAGTCTGGGACAGGGTAACTACGAGCAGTACTTC	CASSLSVSRRDSLGQGNYEQYF
few	TRBV12-3/TRBV12-4	NA	TRBJ2-7	TGTGCCAGCAGTCTAGACAGTAGTCCAACCTACGAGCAGTACTTC	CASSLDSSPTYEQYF
many	TRBV7-2	NA	TRBJ2-7	TGTGCCAGCAGCTTAGTTTGGGGATTGGACTACGAGCAGTACTTC	CASSLVWGLDYEQYF
few	TRBV5-6	NA	TRBJ2-7	TGTGCCAGCAGCTTGGATCGGCCTTACGAGCAGTACTTC	CASSLDRPYEQYF
few	TRBV5-1	TRBD1	TRBJ1-2	TGCGCCAGCAGCCCTTATTGGACAGGGGGCGTTGTAAACTATGGCTACACCTTC	CASSPYWTGGVVNYGYTF
NA	TRBV7-6	NA	TRBJ1-2	TGTGCCAGCAGCTTAGTCGGCAGGGACGGCTACACCTTC	CASSLVGRDGYTF
many	TRBV7-8	NA	TRBJ2-2	TGTGCCAGCAGCTTGGGGACCACGAACACCGGGGAGCTGTTTTTT	CASSLGTTNTGELFF
few	TRBV29-1	TRBD2	TRBJ2-1	TGCAGCGTTGAATACACTAGCGGGGGGGCCGTGTACAATGAGCAGTTCTTC	CSVEYTSGGAVYNEQFF
NA	TRBV20-1	NA	TRBJ2-1	TGCAGTGCTAGACGAGGCAGGGGCTCCTACAATGAGCAGTTCTTC	CSARRGRGSYNEQFF
few	TRBV6-5	TRBD1	TRBJ2-4	TGTGCCAGCAGTTACTCTTCATCAGGGGGCATTCAGTACTTC	CASSYSSSGGIQYF
NA	TRBV27	NA	TRBJ2-7	TGTGCCAGCAGTTCCGGACTTACCAACGAGCAGTACTTC	CASSSGLTNEQYF
many	TRBV10-3	NA	TRBJ2-1	TGTGCCATCAGTCCGGGGGACAATGAGCAGTTCTTC	CAISPGDNEQFF
once	TRBV6-2/TRBV6-3	TRBD2	TRBJ2-7	TGTGCCAGCAGTTTTGGAAATCTAGCGGGGAAAACCTACGAGCAGTACTTC	CASSFGNLAGKTYEQYF
many	TRBV2	NA	TRBJ2-7	TGTGCCAGCAGTGAAGCGCCACAGGGTGCCTACGAGCAGTACTTC	CASSEAPQGAYEQYF
few	TRBV27	TRBD1	TRBJ1-5	TGTGCCAGCAGACCCGGGACAGGGGGCGTTTGGGTGCAGCCCCAGCATTTT	CASRPGTGGVWVQPQHF
few	TRBV6-5	TRBD2	TRBJ2-1	TGTGCCAGCAGCCGCGGGACTAGCGGGGGGTACAATGAGCAGTTCTTC	CASSRGTSGGYNEQFF
many	TRBV12-3/TRBV12-4	TRBD2	TRBJ2-7	TGTGCCAGCAGCGATCCCGGGACTAGCGGCTACGAGCAGTACTTC	CASSDPGTSGYEQYF
NA	TRBV20-1	NA	TRBJ1-1	TGCAGTGCTAGAGATTTTCAGGGGAGTATCGCTGAAGCTTTCTTT	CSARDFQGSIAEAFF
many	TRBV7-6	TRBD1	TRBJ2-7	TGTGCCAGCAGCAGGACAGGGGGCGCCGGGGAGCAGTACTTC	CASSRTGGAGEQYF